This entry features one T cell receptor beta chain sequence. The antigen is undetermined. The V gene's germline CDR1 is SGHRS and CDR2 YFSETQ. This CDR3 is 14 amino acids long. V shed 0 bases and J 4 bases; nucleotides not matched to a gene: 0. The data were taken from a study of cytomegalovirus exposure and HLA in healthy donors. Study-wide results and limits: Later, an analysis showed that TCR beta chains associated with HLA were more clonally expanded than others that were equally common. The study assumed roughly uniform donor sequencing depth for presence/absence analyses. A few CMV-associated chains proved CMV antigen-specific in vitro.

Donors showed nominal health when sampled, although they likely had unrecorded immune exposures. Amplification used 60 Vbeta primers and 13 Jbeta primers. Profiled with immunoSEQ multiplex PCR; TCRdb holds only in-frame clones, not every one. The sample carries about 120,000 clones, around three quarters recorded once. Material for sequencing was PBMCs. This chain uses TRBV5-1 with TRBJ2-5; 10 nucleotides match TRBD2. The receptor was isolated from a female donor in good health and CMV-seronegative. CDR3 bases: TGCGCCAGCAGCTTGGAGCGGGGGGGAGAGACCCAGTACTTC. Protein product: CASSLERGGETQYF.